This T cell receptor (beta chain) stems from a study of blood T cell repertoires in COVID-19. Trimming removed 5 bases from V and 0 bases from J, with 10 bases in between. The CDR3 consists of 14 residues. The germline V gene encodes CDR1 SNHLY and CDR2 FYNNEI. Some clones are missing from TCRdb's copy, which holds only in-frame ones; the method was immunoSEQ multiplex PCR. The sample gives some 77,000 clones, around nine tenths of which show up once; approximately 8% is in the top ten. The specimen sequenced was peripheral blood. The receptor comes from a man aged 25-45 years with acute or convalescent COVID-19. The rearrangement joins TRBV2 to TRBJ1-1; no firm D call. CDR3 DNA: TGTGCCAGCAGTTTCCGAGGCCTGAACACTGAAGCTTTCTTT. Its translation: CASSFRGLNTEAFF.